The 25 T cell receptor beta chains presented below share a single source sample, sequenced in a study of early stage breast cancer tumors. Sequencing used immunoSEQ multiplex PCR; TCRdb keeps in-frame clones, though not all of them. Here the sample spans approximately 30,000 clones, about three fifths being singletons. The sequenced material came from breast tumor tissue. The receptors originated from a person aged 45 to 59 with breast cancer.

The rearrangement joins TRBV10-1 to TRBJ2-7; either TRBD1 or TRBD2 may supply D (6 bases each). The V end lost 6 bases, the J end lost 2 bases, and 20 bases lay between the germline ends. The CDR3 has 16 amino acids. The germline CDR1 and CDR2 sequences are WNHNN and SYGVQD (reference sequence). CDR3 sequence (DNA): TGCGCCAGCAGGGGGGCTAGACGGAGGGAAACCTACGAGCAGTACTTC. It yields the protein CASRGARRRETYEQYF.

The chain joins TRBV5-6 to TRBJ2-3; unclear D gene. The CDR3 loop spans 13 amino acids. Deletions cut 5 bases from V and 4 bases from J, with 11 bases between. CDR1 is SGHDT and CDR2 is YYEEEE in the germline V gene. Written as DNA, the CDR3 is TGTGCCAGCAGTCGCTCCCTATCAGATACGCAGTATTTT. It codes for CASSRSLSDTQYF.

The chain joins TRBV4-1 to TRBJ1-4, with 7 positions matching TRBD1. The CDR3 contains 14 residues. The V and J ends lost 3 bases and 5 bases, in that order; junction bases with no gene match: 3. Germline V gene lookup returns CDR1 MGHRA and CDR2 YSYEKL. As DNA, the CDR3 is TGCGCCAGCAGCCATGGACAGGCAAATGAAAAACTGTTTTTT. Its protein is CASSHGQANEKLFF.

The V call is TRBV5-4, the J call TRBJ1-2; D might be TRBD1 (5 bases). Trimming removed 4 bases from V and 8 bases from J, with 24 bases in between. From germline, CDR1 is SGHNT and CDR2 YYREEE (reference sequence). This CDR3 is 16 amino acids long. CDR3 residues: CASSQNDRGPGLGYTF. In DNA form, the CDR3 reads TGTGCCAGCAGCCAAAACGACAGAGGGCCTGGCTTGGGCTACACCTTC.

The gene calls are TRBV6-1 and TRBJ2-1; no firm D call. The CDR3 spans 13 residues. V gave up 7 bases and J gave up 6 bases, with 13 bases separating them. The germline V gene has CDR1 MNHNS and CDR2 SASEGT. This CDR3 is CASTRSDGNEQFF. In nucleotides, the CDR3 is TGTGCCAGCACTCGGTCTGACGGCAATGAGCAGTTCTTC.

This sequence joins TRBV7-9 and TRBJ1-1, with D tentatively TRBD1 (5 bases). V dropped 3 bases and J dropped 1 base, with 12 bases sitting between them. CDR1 and CDR2 from the germline V gene are SEHNR and FQNEAQ (reference sequence). The CDR3 runs 15 residues. In nucleotides, the CDR3 is TGTGCCAGCAGCTTGGGGGGGTGGAGGAACACTGAAGCTTTCTTT. Amino acid sequence: CASSLGGWRNTEAFF.

The chain couples TRBV7-2 to TRBJ2-7; 7 bases map to TRBD2. The CDR3 has 15 amino acids. The germline V gene encodes CDR1 SGHTA and CDR2 FQGNSA. V shed 1 base, J shed 2 bases, and the junction held 5 bases outside the gene matches. The CDR3, as DNA: TGTGCCAGCAGCTTAGATAGCGGGCAGCCCTACGAGCAGTACTTC. Protein sequence: CASSLDSGQPYEQYF. The full variable domain, completed using reference TRBV7-2 and TRBJ2-7, is GAGVSQSPSNKVTEKGKDVELRCDPISGHTALYWYRQSLGQGLEFLIYFQGNSAPDKSGLPSDRFSAERTGGSVSTLTIQRTQQEDSAVYLCASSLDSGQPYEQYFGPGTRLTVT.

V is TRBV11-1 and J is TRBJ1-4, with D perhaps TRBD1 (5 bases). CDR1 is SGHAT and CDR2 is FQDESV in the germline V gene (reference sequence). V lost 2 bases to trimming and J lost 3 bases, with 10 bases between them. The CDR3 has 15 residues. The CDR3 DNA reads TGTGCCAGCAGCTTACGTGGGACGGCTAATGAAAAACTGTTTTTT. Translating it yields CASSLRGTANEKLFF.

J is TRBJ1-1 and V is TRBV25-1; D uncertain. The CDR3 sequence is 15 residues long. The V gene's germline CDR1 is MGHDK and CDR2 SYGVNS. Trimming removed 4 bases from V and 6 bases from J, with 18 bases in between. The CDR3 sequence: CASSAQGRGSAEAFF. The CDR3 DNA follows: TGTGCCAGCAGTGCCCAAGGGCGCGGAAGCGCTGAAGCTTTCTTT.

In nucleotides, the CDR3 is TGCGCCAGCAGCCAAGCAACCACCTCTGGAAACACCATATATTTT. The encoded protein is CASSQATTSGNTIYF. The V gene is TRBV4-1, the J gene TRBJ1-3; D gene uncertain. The CDR3 runs 15 residues. Germline V CDR1 and CDR2: MGHRA, YSYEKL. V was cut by 1 base and J by 0 bases, with 7 bases left in between.

In this sample, this clone turned up a few times. The gene calls are TRBV30 and TRBJ2-7; D is unclear. CDR3 length: 12 amino acids. Trimming took off 1 base at V and 2 bases at J, with 6 bases between the two ends. The V gene's germline CDR1 is GTSNPN and CDR2 SVGIG (reference sequence). The CDR3 loop reads CAWSAETYEQYF. For the CDR3, the DNA is TGTGCCTGGAGTGCAGAGACCTACGAGCAGTACTTC.

This clone appeared a few times. The junction shows a germline mismatch at one end, possibly a read error. V and J are TRBV2 and TRBJ2-2; TRBD2 agrees at 9 bases. The CDR3 contains 18 residues. The germline V gene encodes CDR1 SNHLY and CDR2 FYNNEI. CDR3 DNA sequence: TGTGCCAGCAGCGAAGGGCCTAGCGGGATCGGCGGCCCCGGGGAGCTGTTTTTT. Translated, it gives CASSEGPSGIGGPGELFF.

The chain couples TRBV19 to TRBJ2-7; 8 nucleotides agree with TRBD2. Germline-derived CDR1 and CDR2 are LNHDA and SQIVND (reference sequence). V was pared by 4 bases and J by 6 bases, with 2 bases of the junction left unmatched. CDR3 length equals 12 residues. CDR3 sequence (DNA): TGTGCCAGTAGTACCGGGACTAGCGAGCAGTACTTC. This translates into CASSTGTSEQYF.

The rearrangement joins TRBV5-1 to TRBJ2-1; D might be TRBD1 or TRBD2, each matching 5 bases. Germline CDR1 SGHRS, CDR2 YFSETQ. V was cut by 7 bases and J by 0 bases, with 14 bases left in between. The CDR3 is 15 residues long. As DNA, the CDR3 is TGCGCCAGCTACGAAGCAGGGAGCTCCTACAATGAGCAGTTCTTC. Translation: CASYEAGSSYNEQFF.

V is TRBV11-2 and J is TRBJ2-1, with D maybe TRBD1 (6 bases). The CDR3 totals 15 residues. Germline V gives CDR1 SGHAT, CDR2 FQNNGV. Trimming shortened V by 5 bases and J by 9 bases, and 20 bases separated the two germline ends. The CDR3 DNA reads as TGTGCCAGCAGCCCCTACTACACAGGGTCCACTGAGCAGTTCTTC. Translation: CASSPYYTGSTEQFF.

The rearrangement links TRBV29-1 to TRBJ2-2; 11 bases fit TRBD2. The CDR3 sequence is 17 residues long. Germline V gene data show CDR1 as SQVTM and CDR2 as ANQGSEA. With 1 base clipped from V and 4 bases from J, the junction kept 8 bases outside the gene matches. In DNA form, the CDR3 reads TGCAGCGTTGAAGGGCTAGCGGGAGGAGGCGGCACCGGGGAGCTGTTTTTT. Its translation: CSVEGLAGGGGTGELFF.

Details on this clone: Germline is not matched at one junction end, which may reflect a read error. The rearrangement joins TRBV11-3 to TRBJ2-2; the match to TRBD1 covers 7 bases. The CDR3 consists of 14 residues. Germline CDR1 is SGHNT and CDR2 is YENEEA. The CDR3 region is CASSLDRADGELFF. Written as DNA, the CDR3 is TGTGCCAGCAGCCTAGACAGGGCTGACGGGGAGCTGTTTTTT. Full variable domain (outside the CDR3, taken from reference TRBV11-3 and TRBJ2-2): EAGVVQSPRYKIIEKKQPVAFWCNPISGHNTLYWYLQNLGQGPELLIRYENEEAVDDSQLPKDRFSAERLKGVDSTLKIQPAELGDSAVYLCASSLDRADGELFFGEGSRLTVL.

This rearrangement joins TRBV6-1 to TRBJ2-7; either TRBD1 or TRBD2 may fit D (5 bases each). CDR1 MNHNS and CDR2 SASEGT come from the germline V gene. V gave up 8 bases and J gave up 2 bases, with 13 bases separating them. The CDR3 totals 13 residues. This chain's CDR3 is CASGDGVAYEQYF. The CDR3 nucleotides read TGTGCCAGCGGGGACGGAGTCGCCTACGAGCAGTACTTC.

The CDR3 spells CATSREGGSHEQYF. As DNA, the CDR3 is TGTGCCACCAGCAGAGAGGGGGGGTCCCACGAGCAGTACTTC. This chain connects TRBV15 to TRBJ2-7, with 7 bases aligning to TRBD2. The V gene end was trimmed by 0 bases and the J gene end by 5 bases; junction bases not matched to a gene: 4. Germline CDR1 LNHNV, CDR2 YYDKDF (reference sequence). This CDR3 is 14 amino acids long. The whole variable domain, remainder taken from reference TRBV15 and TRBJ2-7, is DAMVIQNPRYQVTQFGKPVTLSCSQTLNHNVMYWYQQKSSQAPKLLFHYYDKDFNNEADTPDNFQSRRPNTSFCFLDIRSPGLGDTAMYLCATSREGGSHEQYFGPGTRLTVT.

The V call is TRBV30, the J call TRBJ1-5; 8 nucleotides line up with TRBD1. The CDR3 is made up of 13 amino acids. V shed 8 bases and J 6 bases; nucleotides not matched to a gene: 9. Germline V gene lookup returns CDR1 GTSNPN and CDR2 SVGIG (reference sequence). CDR3 in DNA: TGTGCCGGCGGACAGGGAGGGATTCAGCCCCAGCATTTT. It yields the protein CAGGQGGIQPQHF.

This clone appeared a few times. This chain links TRBV4-1 with TRBJ1-2; D is undetermined. The length of the CDR3 is 15 residues. Per germline, CDR1 MGHRA and CDR2 YSYEKL. Trimming took 0 bases from V and 5 from J, leaving 13 bases between them. The CDR3 loop reads CASSQDVNSGYGYTF. DNA of the CDR3: TGCGCCAGCAGCCAAGATGTTAACAGTGGGTATGGCTACACCTTC.

Only a few counts were recorded for this clone. The chain combines TRBV7-9 with TRBJ2-2; 8 bases agree with TRBD2. CDR1 is SEHNR and CDR2 is FQNEAQ in the germline V gene (reference sequence). The junction had 18 bases not matched to a gene; V was cut back by 5 bases and J by 7 bases. This CDR3 is 18 amino acids long. The CDR3 loop is CASSPKGSGRDRSGELFF. CDR3 DNA: TGTGCCAGCAGCCCCAAAGGCAGCGGGAGAGATAGAAGCGGGGAGCTGTTTTTT.

This clone appeared once. The chain links TRBV19 to TRBJ2-7; no clear D. V lost 6 bases and J lost 2, with 11 bases in between. CDR3 length equals 13 residues. CDR1 and CDR2 from the germline V gene are LNHDA and SQIVND (reference sequence). CDR3 in amino acids: CASRDGRTYEQYF. In DNA, the CDR3 is TGTGCCAGTAGAGACGGACGGACCTACGAGCAGTACTTC.

The V gene is TRBV28, the J gene TRBJ2-7; the D gene is possibly TRBD1 (6 bases). Germline loops: CDR1 MDHEN, CDR2 SYDVKM. The ends were cut back, 7 bases at V and 3 bases at J, with 16 bases in the middle. CDR3 length: 14 amino acids. CDR3 in amino acids: CASTPGALSYEQYF. The CDR3, as DNA: TGTGCCAGCACCCCAGGGGCCTTAAGCTACGAGCAGTACTTC.

This clone was recorded a few times. The chain is built from TRBV7-6 and TRBJ2-1; D remains ambiguous. The CDR3 is 13 amino acids. Germline V lookup: CDR1 SGHVS, CDR2 FNYEAQ. The V gene lost 5 bases and the J gene lost 6 bases, with 11 bases spanning the gap. This CDR3 reads CASSLGHGNEQFF. The CDR3 DNA sequence: TGTGCCAGCAGCCTGGGCCACGGCAATGAGCAGTTCTTC.